The 3 T cell receptor beta chains in this list originate from one sample, sequenced in a study of blood T cells in healthy people across ages. The authors ran a second PCR of 7 to 11 cycles using a sample-barcoded 5' primer and a J-beta primer mix. TCRdb re-called the 5' RACE reads with MiXCR, one entry per CDR3 protein. Among fewer than 750,000 distinct CDR3 sequences listed, around 52% were seen once. The material sequenced was blood. All receptors derive from a woman aged 80 or over in good health.

This chain uses TRBV29-1 with TRBJ1-1; unclear D gene. V lost 7 bases to trimming and J lost 5 bases, with 14 bases between them. Germline values: CDR1 SQVTM, CDR2 ANQGSEA. This CDR3 has 12 residues. The CDR3 spells CSARVLGTEAFF. The DNA for the CDR3 is TGCAGCGCGAGGGTATTAGGAACTGAAGCTTTCTTT.

The V call is TRBV29-1, the J call TRBJ2-1, with a possible D match to TRBD1 (5 bases). CDR3 length: 13 amino acids. CDR1 is SQVTM and CDR2 is ANQGSEA in the germline V gene. The V end lost 7 bases, the J end lost 0 bases, and 10 bases lay between the germline ends. CDR3 DNA sequence: TGCAGCGCAACCAGGGACTCCTACAATGAGCAGTTCTTC. Translation gives CSATRDSYNEQFF.

The sample holds a few counts of this clonotype. The rearrangement uses TRBV2 and TRBJ2-2, with 10 bases fitting TRBD2. This CDR3 is built from 16 residues. CDR1 is SNHLY, CDR2 FYNNEI, per germline. V gave up 4 bases and J gave up 2 bases; unmatched junction bases: 4. Here the CDR3 reads CASSVSSGGNTGELFF. The CDR3 DNA sequence: TGTGCCAGCAGTGTATCTAGCGGGGGAAACACCGGGGAGCTGTTTTTT.